The 30 T cell receptor beta chains listed next were all sequenced from one sample in a study of identical twins listed by TCRdb under 2016. Library preparation employed 5' RACE. Sequenced on an Illumina HiSeq 2000. In-frame beta chains were kept once TCRdb had trimmed the public reads at Q25 with fastp and called clones with MiXCR. Rows matching on CDR3 protein sequence are summarized as one entry with the most common DNA and genes. This sample lists some 660,000 distinct CDR3 sequences; under 9% were detected once. The ten largest clones represent about 0.98% of the sample. This sample also appeared in a second study, on yellow fever vaccine responses in identical twins.

Specimen: PBMCs. The source of these receptors is a woman under 30 in good health.

This clonotype has more than one count but fewer than ten. This sequence joins TRBV7-9 and TRBJ2-5; D may match TRBD1 or TRBD2 (6 bases each). Germline-derived CDR1 and CDR2 are SEHNR and FQNEAQ (reference sequence). V lost 2 bases, J lost 3 bases, and 16 bases lay in between. The CDR3 is 16 amino acids. CDR3: CASSLYTGGIKETQYF. CDR3 in DNA: TGTGCCAGCAGCTTATATACCGGGGGCATCAAAGAGACCCAGTACTTC.

The V and J genes are TRBV28 and TRBJ1-1; D call uncertain. Between the trimmed V and J ends, which lost 7 bases and 1 base, there was a span of 10 bases. This CDR3 has 13 residues. Germline V gene lookup returns CDR1 MDHEN and CDR2 SYDVKM. The CDR3 nucleotides read TGTGCCAGCACGGTGTCAAGGAACACTGAAGCTTTCTTT. Amino acid sequence: CASTVSRNTEAFF. Full variable domain (rest looked up from reference TRBV28 and TRBJ1-1): DVKVTQSSRYLVKRTGEKVFLECVQDMDHENMFWYRQDPGLGLRLIYFSYDVKMKEKGDIPEGYSVSREKKERFSLILESASTNQTSMYLCASTVSRNTEAFFGQGTRLTVV.

This clonotype was recorded many times. V gene TRBV10-3 combines with J gene TRBJ2-5, with TRBD2 matching over 11 bases. With V trimmed by 0 bases and J by 5 bases, 5 bases remained unmatched. This CDR3 is 16 amino acids long. Germline lookup yields CDR1 ENHRY and CDR2 SYGVKD. CDR3 in amino acids: CAISESTSGTRETQYF. CDR3 sequence (DNA): TGTGCCATCAGTGAGTCGACTAGCGGGACGAGGGAGACCCAGTACTTC.

In its sample, this clonotype was seen a few times. The chain links TRBV11-2 to TRBJ2-7; D gene unclear. The CDR3 has 15 amino acids. Germline V gives CDR1 SGHAT, CDR2 FQNNGV. Trimming removed 0 bases from V and 0 bases from J, with 9 bases in between. This CDR3 reads CASSLERISSYEQYF. In DNA, the CDR3 is TGTGCCAGCAGCTTAGAGAGGATTAGCTCCTACGAGCAGTACTTC.

This clonotype was detected many times. The chain has TRBV12-3 or TRBV12-4 and TRBJ2-3, with D unresolved. With 6 bases removed from V and 2 bases from J, the gap between germline ends came to 9 bases. The CDR3 spans 13 residues. CDR3 coding DNA: TGTGCCAGCAGACCCCAAAACACAGATACGCAGTATTTT. As protein: CASRPQNTDTQYF.

The chain combines TRBV21-1 with TRBJ2-7; the D call TRBD2 from the table was never checked on the DNA. TRBV21-1 is described as a pseudogene. There are 15 residues in the CDR3. In DNA, the CDR3 is TGTGCCAGCAGCAATATAGGGCAGGGGGTCCACGAGCAGTACTTC. Translating gives CASSNIGQGVHEQYF.

This clonotype was recorded a few times. This sequence joins TRBV18 and TRBJ2-3, with 9 nucleotides matching TRBD2. Unmatched junction bases numbered 12, after V lost 2 bases and J lost 3 bases. CDR1 and CDR2 from the germline V gene are KGHSH and LQKENI. The CDR3 length is 18 residues. The CDR3 here is CASSPSFVLAGETDTQYF. Here the CDR3 DNA reads TGTGCCAGCTCACCATCGTTTGTATTAGCGGGAGAGACAGATACGCAGTATTTT. Together with reference TRBV18 and TRBJ2-3, the CDR3 gives the full variable domain: NAGVMQNPRHLVRRRGQEARLRCSPMKGHSHVYWYRQLPEEGLKFMVYLQKENIIDESGMPKERFSAEFPKEGPSILRIQQVVRGDSAAYFCASSPSFVLAGETDTQYFGPGTRLTVL.

The table lists this clonotype with a few counts. This chain joins TRBV3-1 and TRBJ2-7; D is unresolved. The CDR3 spans 16 residues. The V end lost 0 bases, the J end lost 0 bases, and 12 bases lay between the germline ends. Per the germline V gene, CDR1 is LGHDT and CDR2 is YNNKEL (reference sequence). The CDR3 protein is CASSQDRARSSYEQYF. The CDR3 DNA is TGTGCCAGCAGCCAAGATCGGGCCAGAAGCTCCTACGAGCAGTACTTC.

Ten or more counts support this clonotype. V usage is TRBV12-3 or TRBV12-4 and J usage is TRBJ2-5; D unclear. Trimming took off 3 bases at V and 4 bases at J, with 6 bases between the two ends. There are 12 residues in the CDR3. The CDR3: CASSFIAETQYF. CDR3 sequence (DNA): TGTGCCAGCAGTTTTATCGCAGAGACCCAGTACTTC.

This clonotype was seen many times. The genes are TRBV20-1 and TRBJ2-1; perhaps TRBD2 as D (6 bases). Germline lookup yields CDR1 DFQATT and CDR2 SNEGSKA (reference sequence). V was trimmed by 6 bases and J by 3 bases, leaving 15 bases between them. The CDR3 runs to 14 residues. CDR3 nucleotides: TGCAGTGCGACTTTAGCGGACCTCTACAATGAGCAGTTCTTC. Residues: CSATLADLYNEQFF.

V gene TRBV7-9 combines with J gene TRBJ2-3; 13 nucleotides align to TRBD2. Trimming removed 4 bases from V and 8 bases from J; junction bases left unmatched: 12. Germline V gives CDR1 SEHNR, CDR2 FQNEAQ (reference sequence). This CDR3 has 17 amino acids. Here the CDR3 DNA reads TGTGCCAGCAGCTCCAGGGCTCCGGGACTAGCGGGATTTACGCAGTATTTT. Residues: CASSSRAPGLAGFTQYF.

This clonotype was counted many times. The rearrangement links TRBV6-2 or TRBV6-3 to TRBJ2-3; 11 bases fit TRBD1. CDR1 is MNHEY, CDR2 SVGEGT, per germline. The junction had 9 bases not matched to a gene; V was cut back by 5 bases and J by 5 bases. This CDR3 has 16 residues. The CDR3 nucleotides are TGTGCCAGCAGTACCCCCCGGGACAGGGGGAGAGATACGCAGTATTTT. Protein sequence: CASSTPRDRGRDTQYF.

The genes are TRBV29-1 and TRBJ1-2; tentatively, D is TRBD1 (5 bases). This CDR3 is built from 12 residues. Germline V gives CDR1 SQVTM, CDR2 ANQGSEA. Between the trimmed V and J ends, which lost 3 bases and 12 bases, there was a span of 17 bases. The CDR3 nucleotides are TGCAGCGTTGAGGGTACAGGACTGTTGAACACCTTC. It translates to CSVEGTGLLNTF.

This clonotype was counted at least ten times. This chain links TRBV27 with TRBJ2-5; the D gene is possibly TRBD1 (6 bases). CDR1 is MNHEY, CDR2 SMNVEV, per germline (reference sequence). This CDR3 spans 16 amino acids. The V and J ends lost 5 bases and 0 bases respectively, with 16 bases between them. The CDR3 region is CASSELGAPNQETQYF. The CDR3, as DNA: TGTGCCAGCAGTGAACTGGGGGCACCCAACCAAGAGACCCAGTACTTC.

This clonotype was observed a few times. The chain employs TRBV29-1 and TRBJ2-2; tentative D call: TRBD1 (5 bases). The CDR3 covers 14 residues. The V gene's germline CDR1 is SQVTM and CDR2 ANQGSEA. Between the trimmed V and J ends, which lost 7 bases and 2 bases, there was a span of 14 bases. CDR3 DNA: TGCAGCGCCCTGCCCCAGGGAAACACCGGGGAGCTGTTTTTT. As protein: CSALPQGNTGELFF.

This clonotype was counted only a few times. V usage is TRBV11-2 and J usage is TRBJ2-1; D is undetermined. The CDR3 runs to 19 residues. Trimming shortened V by 1 base and J by 7 bases, and 26 bases separated the two germline ends. Per germline, CDR1 SGHAT and CDR2 FQNNGV. CDR3 amino acids: CASSLVAMGNSLPPNEQFF. The CDR3 DNA is TGTGCCAGCAGCTTAGTTGCGATGGGTAACTCGCTACCCCCGAATGAGCAGTTCTTC.

This clonotype was seen just once. The chain carries TRBV27 and TRBJ2-3; no clear D gene. CDR3 size: 12 residues. V gave up 4 bases and J gave up 7 bases, with 9 bases separating them. Per germline, CDR1 MNHEY and CDR2 SMNVEV (reference sequence). The CDR3 sequence is CASSSPRNTQYF. The CDR3 DNA reads as TGTGCCAGCAGTTCCCCTAGAAATACGCAGTATTTT.

The chain recombines TRBV19 with TRBJ2-1; D call uncertain. This CDR3 has 13 amino acids. Germline V lookup: CDR1 LNHDA, CDR2 SQIVND (reference sequence). V shed 3 bases and J shed 7 bases, with 10 bases lying between them. In DNA, the CDR3 is TGTGCCAGTAGTATGTTCGGAGTGAATGAGCAGTTCTTC. Translating it yields CASSMFGVNEQFF. Drawing the rest from reference TRBV19 and TRBJ2-1, the complete variable domain is DGGITQSPKYLFRKEGQNVTLSCEQNLNHDAMYWYRQDPGQGLRLIYYSQIVNDFQKGDIAEGYSVSREKKESFPLTVTSAQKNPTAFYLCASSMFGVNEQFFGPGTRLTVL.

The V call is TRBV10-2, the J call TRBJ2-7; D is perhaps TRBD1 (5 bases). The CDR3 consists of 12 residues. V lost 6 bases to trimming and J lost 6 bases, with 12 bases between them. Germline CDR1 WSHSY, CDR2 SAAADI. CDR3 nucleotides: TGCGCCAGCAGCCAATTGGGGCCCGAGCAGTACTTC. It specifies CASSQLGPEQYF.

This clonotype was counted a few times. V is TRBV2 and J is TRBJ1-3; D is uncertain. Germline V lookup: CDR1 SNHLY, CDR2 FYNNEI. V was cut by 1 base and J by 0 bases, with 7 bases left in between. CDR3 size: 15 residues. The CDR3 spells CASSEGVTSGNTIYF. Written as DNA, the CDR3 is TGTGCCAGCAGTGAAGGGGTTACCTCTGGAAACACCATATATTTT.

The chain uses TRBV19 and TRBJ2-1; 11 positions match TRBD2. V trimming: 2 bases; J trimming: 6 bases; junction bases outside the gene matches: 3. Germline V gene sequence: CDR1 LNHDA, CDR2 SQIVND (reference sequence). CDR3 length: 15 amino acids. In DNA form, the CDR3 reads TGTGCCAGTAGTATAATAGCGGGGGGGCCCAATGAGCAGTTCTTC. It translates to CASSIIAGGPNEQFF.

The chain is built from TRBV3-1 and TRBJ1-2, with D perhaps TRBD1 (5 bases). This CDR3 contains 13 residues. Trimming stripped 0 bases from V and 11 bases from J, with 13 bases between. Germline V lookup: CDR1 LGHDT, CDR2 YNNKEL (reference sequence). The CDR3 nucleotides are TGTGCCAGCAGCCAAGAAGGGCCGGGACCATACACCTTC. Translating it yields CASSQEGPGPYTF.

The chain carries TRBV5-1 and TRBJ2-7; 12 bases fit TRBD2. The length of the CDR3 is 16 residues. CDR1 and CDR2 (germline): SGHRS, YFSETQ. With 0 bases clipped from V and 2 bases from J, the junction kept 3 bases outside the gene matches. CDR3 sequence reads: CASSLGSSGGAYEQYF. The CDR3 DNA sequence: TGCGCCAGCAGCTTGGGTTCTAGCGGGGGGGCCTACGAGCAGTACTTC. Supplemented by reference TRBV5-1 and TRBJ2-7, the full variable domain reads KAGVTQTPRYLIKTRGQQVTLSCSPISGHRSVSWYQQTPGQGLQFLFEYFSETQRNKGNFPGRFSGRQFSNSRSEMNVSTLELGDSALYLCASSLGSSGGAYEQYFGPGTRLTVT.

This CDR3 is CASSQSAGGTYEQYF. For the CDR3, the DNA is TGCGCCAGCAGCCAGTCAGCGGGTGGCACCTACGAGCAGTACTTC. This sequence joins TRBV4-3 and TRBJ2-7; possible D gene TRBD2, 6 bases. V was trimmed by 3 bases and J by 2 bases, leaving 14 bases between them. CDR3 size: 15 residues. Looked up from germline, CDR1 is LGHNA and CDR2 is YSLEER.

V is TRBV18 and J is TRBJ2-1; TRBD2 matches 9 bases. Trimming cost V 4 bases and J 4 bases; bases outside gene matches: 8. The CDR3 totals 16 residues. Germline CDR1 and CDR2: KGHSH and LQKENI. The DNA of the CDR3 is TGTGCCAGCTCACGAGTCCTGACTAGCGGTTACAATGAGCAGTTCTTC. Translation gives CASSRVLTSGYNEQFF.

Only a few counts were recorded for this clonotype. CDR3 sequence reads: CASRTAPPNNEQFF. The CDR3 DNA sequence: TGTGCCAGCAGGACAGCGCCTCCCAACAATGAGCAGTTCTTC. This chain links TRBV12-3 or TRBV12-4 with TRBJ2-1; perhaps TRBD1 as D (5 bases). Between the trimmed V and J ends, which lost 6 bases and 5 bases, there was a span of 14 bases. The CDR3 runs 14 residues.

The chain is built from TRBV20-1 and TRBJ2-3; D not certain. With 2 bases removed from V and 4 bases from J, the gap between germline ends came to 13 bases. CDR3 length equals 14 residues. Per germline, CDR1 DFQATT and CDR2 SNEGSKA (reference sequence). The CDR3 nucleotides read TGCAGTGCTAGAAACAGACAAGGGTCAGATACGCAGTATTTT. This gives the protein CSARNRQGSDTQYF.

This clonotype was observed a few times. The J gene is TRBJ1-5, the V gene TRBV20-1; 8 bases are shared with TRBD1. The CDR3 is made up of 13 amino acids. Germline V CDR1 and CDR2: DFQATT, SNEGSKA (reference sequence). J gave up 8 bases and V 6 bases, and 9 bases lay outside the gene matches. The CDR3 nucleotides read TGCAGTGCCCCGGGACAGGCTAATGAGCCCCAGCATTTT. Protein sequence: CSAPGQANEPQHF.

CDR3: CASKGDRGRDEQYF. The CDR3 nucleotides read TGTGCCAGCAAGGGGGACAGGGGTAGGGACGAGCAGTACTTC. The rearrangement links TRBV27 to TRBJ2-7; 10 bases align to TRBD1. This CDR3 comprises 14 residues. Germline V gene sequence: CDR1 MNHEY, CDR2 SMNVEV (reference sequence). With V trimmed by 7 bases and J by 5 bases, 8 bases remained unmatched.

This clonotype was observed at least ten times. The J gene is TRBJ2-5, the V gene TRBV3-1; D is possibly TRBD1 or TRBD2 (5 bases each). Looked up from germline, CDR1 is LGHDT and CDR2 is YNNKEL (reference sequence). Trimming took 1 base from V and 1 from J, leaving 13 bases between them. This CDR3 contains 16 residues. The CDR3 coding sequence is TGTGCCAGCAGCCAAGCCGATACCGGGACCCAAGAGACCCAGTACTTC. Encoded protein: CASSQADTGTQETQYF.